This T cell receptor beta chain is from a study of blood T cell repertoires in COVID-19 (dated by TCRdb to 2020 to 2021). Turning to the overall study: The collaborator samples originated in the United States, Italy and Spain and spanned the acute and convalescent phases of COVID-19. The samples were drawn from the first 160 participants of the ongoing ImmuneRACE study and from 950 to 1,500 subjects provided by 6 global collaborators. The prospective study material was composed of cDNA or gDNA derived from T cells, B-cell-depleted T cells, or PBMCs. Where available, HLA class I and class II types were obtained from metadata supplied by the sample provider rather than from assay-based typing. Nearly every sample came with metadata listing a de-identified subject ID, COVID-19 status, age in years and sex. The repertoires were released in a freely available public database meant as a resource for research on the immune response to SARS-CoV-2. Deeply sampled blood TCRbeta repertoires from subjects exposed to, actively infected with, or recovered from COVID-19 were included in the dataset.

One collaborating source in Seattle enrolled patients while the patients were actively infected and followed the patients over time throughout the course of disease. The collaborating institutions used their own protocols to collect whole blood in K2EDTA tubes. For TCRbeta analysis, collaborators shipped samples as frozen whole blood, isolated PBMCs, or DNA extracted from either of those sample types. Including cysteine and phenylalanine, the CDR3 has 15 amino acids. Left in the record is the CDR3 DNA by itself, 45 bases read in frame from the first base. Trimming removed 2 bases from V and 4 bases from J; the gene matches leave 4 bases unexplained. CDR1 is given as SGHDT and CDR2 as YYEEEE, both from the germline V gene. A remark on this clone: It lacks a known antigen. Base quality data are lacking; no much larger clone is found one base away.

Results the study describes overall, beyond this receptor: Clinical and demographic metadata were provided uncurated, with the amount varying by source and participant.

TCRbeta CDR3 regions were amplified from genomic DNA by means of the immunoSEQ Assay, a bias-controlled multiplex PCR. As for how the authors treated the data: The number of nucleated cells in each sample was estimated from the amplification of reference gene primers within the assay. To quantify the absolute abundance of each unique TCRbeta CDR3 rearrangement, sequence reads were collapsed and filtered. Productive Simpson clonality was computed per sample as the square root of Simpson's diversity index over productive rearrangements. Not all clones reach the TCRdb copy of this immuneACCESS table, which keeps in-frame sequences only. Checked studies attribute under half of the gap to unresolved V genes and leave the rest unexplained. D and trimming come from the DNA, and the V and J calls and clone size come from that table. The table for this sample lists roughly 350,000 clones; 87% of them were counted only once. 10% of the sample belongs to the ten largest clones.

Material: peripheral blood. The sequence is built from TRBV5-6 and TRBJ1-5, and 9 junction bases match TRBD1. The receptor was isolated from a woman aged 25 to 39 with COVID-19, enrolled during active disease. The CDR3 reads as follows: CASSFRDRANQPQHF. The DNA is TGTGCCAGCAGCTTCCGGGACAGGGCTAATCAGCCCCAGCATTTT.